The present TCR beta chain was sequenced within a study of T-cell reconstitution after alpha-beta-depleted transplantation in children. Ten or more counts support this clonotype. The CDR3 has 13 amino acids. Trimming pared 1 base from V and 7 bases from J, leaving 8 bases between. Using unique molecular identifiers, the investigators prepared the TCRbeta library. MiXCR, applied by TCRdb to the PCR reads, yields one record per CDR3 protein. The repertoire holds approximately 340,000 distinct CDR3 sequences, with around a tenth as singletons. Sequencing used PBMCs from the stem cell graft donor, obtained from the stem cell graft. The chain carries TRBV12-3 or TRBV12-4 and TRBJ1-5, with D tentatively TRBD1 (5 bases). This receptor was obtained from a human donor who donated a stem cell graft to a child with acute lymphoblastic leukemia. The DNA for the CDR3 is TGTGCCAGCAGTTTAGAGCGGGGCCAGCCCCAGCATTTT. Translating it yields CASSLERGQPQHF.